The TCR beta chain described here comes from a study of T cell repertoires in cytomegalovirus infection. Study results and caveats: HLA-C-restricted TCR beta clonotypes specific for CMV led the ex vivo response.

Each CDR3 protein gets one entry after TCRdb re-called the reads with MiXCR. The table records a few hundred thousand distinct CDR3 sequences, 20% to 25% of them present only once. Note on this clonotype: The antigen remains undetermined.

Germline CDR1 is LNHDA and CDR2 is SQIVND (reference sequence). The CDR3 extends over 13 amino acids. The ends were cut back, 4 bases at V and 2 bases at J, with 8 bases in the middle. This TCR derives from a human donor in good health (CMV status not recorded). Some clones in this sample may be carry-over from other donors' samples. V and J are TRBV19 and TRBJ2-5; unclear D gene. The sample in question was cultured PBMCs, obtained from culture after CMV antigen stimulation. The CDR3, as DNA: TGTGCCAGTAGTAGCGTTTTTCAAGAGACCCAGTACTTC. This encodes CASSSVFQETQYF.